This TCR beta chain comes out of a study of chemoradiotherapy in HPV16-positive cancers (dated by TCRdb to about 2022). For context, the study as a whole: Using functional T-cell assays on cells from a couple of HPV16-positive patients, the researchers defined candidate HPV-specific T-cell clones and common TCR motifs. The study set out to ask whether T-cell immunity against the HPV oncoproteins E6 and E7 changes over the course of chemoradiotherapy and whether that immunity affects survival. The candidate HPV-specific TCRs and motifs were then tracked in TCR repertoires from around 93 patients with HPV-related cancers. Points the paper makes about the study in general: In HPV16-positive patients, expansion of HPV-responsive T cells during chemoradiotherapy was found to be associated with improved recurrence-free survival. Expansion of candidate HPV-specific clones and E7-related TCR motifs was observed in the tumor microenvironment during treatment, whereas no such expansion was observed for non-HPV-specific T cells. Only a couple of HPV16-positive patients were used to derive the functional definition of HPV-specific T cells, and the survival association was reported for HPV16-positive patients.

As concerns this clone: What this receptor recognizes is not known. The record has no base qualities; no much larger clone is one base away.

Taken from cysteine to phenylalanine, the CDR3 has 12 residues. Only the CDR3 DNA stays, 36 bases, in frame from base 1. From a lookup of the germline V gene (reference sequence), CDR1 and CDR2 are LNHDA and SQIVND. V ends up 10 bases short and J 5 bases short, with an unmatched junction base count of 5. Because repertoires were sampled repeatedly during chemoradiotherapy, clonal expansion in the tumor microenvironment could be followed. The library was generated by the immunoSEQ multiplex PCR assay. TCRdb stores this immuneACCESS table with in-frame sequences only. Part of the clones is absent; in the studies checked, under half of the shortfall reflects unresolved V genes, and no reason is known for the rest. Counted in this sample were roughly 14,000 clones; about four fifths of them appeared once. Clones ranked in the top ten supply 10% of the sample.

Collection took place from a patient who underwent chemoradiotherapy. In this chain, TRBV19 is recombined with TRBJ1-1, and 9 junction bases match TRBD1. This TCR was recovered from a human donor with HPV-associated anogenital cancer. The CDR3 in this case is CATGTGWTEAFF. In nucleotide form, the sequence is TGTGCCACTGGGACAGGGTGGACTGAAGCTTTCTTT.